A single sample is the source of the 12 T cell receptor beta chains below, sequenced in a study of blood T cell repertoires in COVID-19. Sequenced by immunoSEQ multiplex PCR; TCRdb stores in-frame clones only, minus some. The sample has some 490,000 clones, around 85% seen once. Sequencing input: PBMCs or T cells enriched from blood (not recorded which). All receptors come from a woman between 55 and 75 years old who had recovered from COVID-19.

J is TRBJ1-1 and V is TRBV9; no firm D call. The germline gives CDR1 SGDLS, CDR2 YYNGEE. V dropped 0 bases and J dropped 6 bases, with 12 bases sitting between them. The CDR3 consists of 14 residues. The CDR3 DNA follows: TGTGCCAGCAGCGTAGATGGGTTGAGCGCTGAAGCTTTCTTT. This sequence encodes CASSVDGLSAEAFF. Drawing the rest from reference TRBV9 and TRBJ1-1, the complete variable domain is DSGVTQTPKHLITATGQRVTLRCSPRSGDLSVYWYQQSLDQGLQFLIQYYNGEERAKGNILERFSAQQFPDLHSELNLSSLELGDSALYFCASSVDGLSAEAFFGQGTRLTVV.

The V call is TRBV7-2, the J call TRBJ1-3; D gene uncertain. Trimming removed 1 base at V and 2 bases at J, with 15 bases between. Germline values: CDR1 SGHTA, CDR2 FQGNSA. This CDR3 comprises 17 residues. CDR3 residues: CASSLGPSGLAGNTIYF. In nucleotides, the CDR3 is TGTGCCAGCAGCTTAGGTCCCAGCGGCCTCGCTGGAAACACCATATATTTT.

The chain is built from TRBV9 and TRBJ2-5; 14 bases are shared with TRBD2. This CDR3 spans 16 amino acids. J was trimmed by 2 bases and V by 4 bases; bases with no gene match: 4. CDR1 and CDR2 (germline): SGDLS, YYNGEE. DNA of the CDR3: TGTGCCAGCAGCACAGGGACTAGCGGGGGACAAGAGACCCAGTACTTC. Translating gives CASSTGTSGGQETQYF.

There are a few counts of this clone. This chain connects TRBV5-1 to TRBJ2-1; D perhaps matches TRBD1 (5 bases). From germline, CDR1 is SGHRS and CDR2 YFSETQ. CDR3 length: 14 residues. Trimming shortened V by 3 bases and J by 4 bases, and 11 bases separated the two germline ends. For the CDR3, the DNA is TGCGCCAGCAGCTGGACATTCGGATACAATGAGCAGTTCTTC. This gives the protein CASSWTFGYNEQFF.

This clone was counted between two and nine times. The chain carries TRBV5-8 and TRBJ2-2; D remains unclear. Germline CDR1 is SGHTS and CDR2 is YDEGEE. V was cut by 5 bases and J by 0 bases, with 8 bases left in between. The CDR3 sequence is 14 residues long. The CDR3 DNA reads TGTGCCAGCAGACATTCCGCGAACACCGGGGAGCTGTTTTTT. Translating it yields CASRHSANTGELFF.

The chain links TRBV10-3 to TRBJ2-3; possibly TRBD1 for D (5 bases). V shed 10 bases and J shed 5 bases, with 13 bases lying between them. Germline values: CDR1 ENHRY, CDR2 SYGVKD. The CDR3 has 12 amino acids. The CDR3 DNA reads TGTGCCACCGGCGCAGGACAAGATACGCAGTATTTT. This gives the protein CATGAGQDTQYF.

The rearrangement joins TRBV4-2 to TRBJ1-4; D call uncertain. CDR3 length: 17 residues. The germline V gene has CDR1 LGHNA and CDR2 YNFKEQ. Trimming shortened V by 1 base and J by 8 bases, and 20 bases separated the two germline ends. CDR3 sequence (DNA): TGTGCCAGCAGCCAAGGACCTCTGGCGGTCACGGGAGAAAAACTGTTTTTT. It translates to CASSQGPLAVTGEKLFF.

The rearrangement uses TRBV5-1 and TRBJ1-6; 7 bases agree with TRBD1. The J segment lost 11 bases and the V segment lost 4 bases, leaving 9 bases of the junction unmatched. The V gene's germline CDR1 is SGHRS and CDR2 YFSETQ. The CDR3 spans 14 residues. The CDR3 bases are TGCGCCAGCAGCCTAGACAGGGTATCGGCACCCCTCCACTTT. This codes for CASSLDRVSAPLHF.

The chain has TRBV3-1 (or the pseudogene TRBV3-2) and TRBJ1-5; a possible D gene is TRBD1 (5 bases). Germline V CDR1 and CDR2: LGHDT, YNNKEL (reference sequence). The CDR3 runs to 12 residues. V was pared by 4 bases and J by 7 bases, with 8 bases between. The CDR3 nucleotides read TGTGCCAGCAGCCTGGGGCGACAGCCCCAGCATTTT. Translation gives CASSLGRQPQHF.

This CDR3 is CASSVIRQGADNSPLHF. CDR3 sequence (DNA): TGTGCCAGCAGCGTAATCCGTCAGGGGGCGGATAATTCACCCCTCCACTTT. The chain employs TRBV9 and TRBJ1-6; 8 bases are a match to TRBD1. The V segment lost 1 base and the J segment 5 bases; nucleotides outside the gene matches: 8. This CDR3 spans 17 amino acids. Germline V gives CDR1 SGDLS, CDR2 YYNGEE.

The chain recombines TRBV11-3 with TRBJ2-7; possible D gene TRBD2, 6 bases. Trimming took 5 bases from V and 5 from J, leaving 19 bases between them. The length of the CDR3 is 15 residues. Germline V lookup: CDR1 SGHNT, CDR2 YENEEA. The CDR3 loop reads CASSAGGGREDEQYF. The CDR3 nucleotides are TGTGCCAGCAGCGCAGGCGGCGGCAGGGAGGACGAGCAGTACTTC.

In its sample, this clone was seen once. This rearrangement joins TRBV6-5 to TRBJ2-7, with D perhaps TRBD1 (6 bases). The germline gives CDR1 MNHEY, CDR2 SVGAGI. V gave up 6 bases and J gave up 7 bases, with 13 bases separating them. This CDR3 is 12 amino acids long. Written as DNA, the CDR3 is TGTGCCAGCAGGACAGGTGGCGGAGAGCAGTACGTC. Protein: CASRTGGGEQYV.